These 24 T cell receptor beta chains came from one sample sequenced in a study of cytomegalovirus exposure and HLA in healthy donors. PCR employed 60 Vbeta and 13 Jbeta primers. The protocol was immunoSEQ multiplex PCR, while the TCRdb copy is restricted to in-frame clones and leaves out a portion. Its table records about 110,000 clones. The sample comprised PBMCs. Receptors originate from a man aged 25 to 40 in good health and CMV-seronegative.

The chain carries TRBV19 and TRBJ2-5; 10 nucleotides match TRBD1. The DNA end favors TRBJ2-7, so the J call may be wrong. This CDR3 comprises 15 residues. Germline CDR1 LNHDA, CDR2 SQIVND (reference sequence). The CDR3 sequence: CASSTPRTGGYEQYF. CDR3 nucleotides: TGTGCCAGTAGTACCCCACGGACAGGGGGCTACGAGCAGTACTTC.

The chain joins TRBV4-3 to TRBJ1-1, with D uncertain. Trimming left V 0 bases short and J 1 base short, with 9 bases between. This CDR3 comprises 15 residues. Germline V gene lookup returns CDR1 LGHNA and CDR2 YSLEER. The CDR3 nucleotides are TGCGCCAGCAGCCAAGATTACGGGTCGAACACTGAAGCTTTCTTT. Translating it yields CASSQDYGSNTEAFF.

This chain connects TRBV25-1 to TRBJ2-3, with 8 bases matching TRBD2. The trim removed 2 bases at V and 9 bases at J, leaving 10 bases unmatched. The germline gives CDR1 MGHDK, CDR2 SYGVNS. The CDR3 runs 15 residues. CDR3 nucleotide sequence: TGTGCCAGCAGTGAACAGCGCCCCAGCGGGGGAACGCAGTATTTT. It is translated as CASSEQRPSGGTQYF. The variable domain in full, completed from reference TRBV25-1 and TRBJ2-3, reads EADIYQTPRYLVIGTGKKITLECSQTMGHDKMYWYQQDPGMELHLIHYSYGVNSTEKGDLSSESTVSRIRTEHFPLTLESARPSHTSQYLCASSEQRPSGGTQYFGPGTRLTVL.

The chain is built from TRBV6-1 and TRBJ1-1, with a tentative D call TRBD1 (5 bases). The CDR3 runs to 14 residues. Per the germline V gene, CDR1 is MNHNS and CDR2 is SASEGT. V lost 3 bases, J lost 4 bases, and 12 bases lay in between. CDR3 nucleotide sequence: TGTGCCAGCAGTGAGGGCCGGGGGGGCACTGAAGCTTTCTTT. It is translated as CASSEGRGGTEAFF.

This chain joins TRBV23-1 and TRBJ1-4; D ambiguous. TRBV23-1 is placed among ORFs of uncertain function. Trimming removed 6 bases from V and 10 bases from J, with 12 bases in between. The CDR3 is 12 residues long. DNA for the CDR3: TGCGCCAGCAGCCGCAAAGGAGGAAAACTGTTTTTT. Translating it yields CASSRKGGKLFF.

Comments on this clone: The same CDR3 arises from other DNA sequences in this sample as well. CDR3 DNA: TGTGCCAGTAGTATCAAAGCGATGCGGGAGCAGTACTTC. Its translation is CASSIKAMREQYF. The chain combines TRBV19 with TRBJ2-7; D unclear. V lost 3 bases and J 7 bases, leaving 13 bases between the germline ends. The CDR3 has 13 residues. Germline V lookup: CDR1 LNHDA, CDR2 SQIVND (reference sequence). The full variable domain, rest sourced from reference TRBV19 and TRBJ2-7, is DGGITQSPKYLFRKEGQNVTLSCEQNLNHDAMYWYRQDPGQGLRLIYYSQIVNDFQKGDIAEGYSVSREKKESFPLTVTSAQKNPTAFYLCASSIKAMREQYFGPGTRLTVT.

This chain connects TRBV27 to TRBJ1-1; possibly TRBD1 for D (5 bases). Trimming removed 8 bases at V and 0 bases at J, with 16 bases between. The CDR3 loop spans 15 amino acids. Per germline, CDR1 MNHEY and CDR2 SMNVEV (reference sequence). CDR3 amino acids: CASGLSTTVNTEAFF. CDR3 nucleotides: TGTGCCAGCGGCCTAAGTACGACAGTGAACACTGAAGCTTTCTTT.

The chain employs TRBV6-5 and TRBJ2-7; 9 bases are a match to TRBD2. The germline gives CDR1 MNHEY, CDR2 SVGAGI. Trimming took 2 bases from V and 6 from J; bases not matched to a gene: 8. The length of the CDR3 is 15 residues. CDR3 sequence (DNA): TGTGCCAGCAGTTACGAGGGGACTAGCTCGTTCGAGCAGTACTTC. This codes for CASSYEGTSSFEQYF.

The chain links TRBV7-9 to TRBJ1-4; 7 positions agree with TRBD1. The CDR3 extends over 16 amino acids. Losses at the gene ends were 5 bases for V and 7 bases for J; bases not matched to a gene: 13. Germline assignment: CDR1 SEHNR and CDR2 FQNEAQ (reference sequence). The CDR3 spells CASSHLVATGSEKLFF. In DNA form, the CDR3 reads TGTGCCAGCAGCCACCTTGTTGCGACAGGGAGTGAAAAACTGTTTTTT.

The chain carries TRBV2 and TRBJ2-1, with 12 positions matching TRBD2. Germline V CDR1 and CDR2: SNHLY, FYNNEI. The CDR3 loop spans 16 amino acids. Trimming removed 6 bases from V and 2 bases from J; junction bases left unmatched: 5. CDR3 region: CASSPLAGGPYNEQFF. CDR3 DNA sequence: TGTGCCAGCAGCCCCCTAGCGGGGGGGCCCTACAATGAGCAGTTCTTC.

This sequence joins TRBV7-3 and TRBJ2-1, with a possible D match to TRBD1 (5 bases). Deletions cut 5 bases from V and 5 bases from J, with 16 bases between. The germline gives CDR1 SGHTA, CDR2 FQGTGA. The CDR3 extends over 15 amino acids. In DNA form, the CDR3 reads TGTGCCAGCAGCAAACAGGTTACCCTGAACAATGAGCAGTTCTTC. Residues: CASSKQVTLNNEQFF.

The rearrangement joins TRBV23-1 to TRBJ1-4; D remains unclear. TRBV23-1 is an ORF; its function is uncertain. V shed 4 bases and J shed 10 bases, with 16 bases lying between them. The CDR3 contains 14 residues. CDR3 nucleotide sequence: TGCGCCAGCAGTCCGGGGATATCGGGAAGAAAACTGTTTTTT. Encoded protein: CASSPGISGRKLFF.

The chain recombines TRBV18 with TRBJ2-1, with D maybe TRBD1 (6 bases). This CDR3 spans 15 amino acids. Trimming removed 6 bases from V and 10 bases from J, with 22 bases in between. CDR1 KGHSH and CDR2 LQKENI come from the germline V gene. The CDR3 region has the DNA TGTGCCAGCTCGCTTGACAGGAGGAAGTCAAGAGAGCAGTTCTTC. It specifies CASSLDRRKSREQFF.

V usage is TRBV4-1 and J usage is TRBJ1-4, with D perhaps TRBD1 (5 bases). The germline CDR1 and CDR2 sequences are MGHRA and YSYEKL. V shed 4 bases and J shed 0 bases, with 18 bases lying between them. The CDR3 is made up of 18 amino acids. DNA of the CDR3: TGCGCCAGCAGCCCCAACTGGGGCGGAAGTGCAACTAATGAAAAACTGTTTTTT. Its translation: CASSPNWGGSATNEKLFF.

The CDR3 bases are TGTGCCAGCAGCTTGTCACAGGGGGCATCCACTGAAGCTTTCTTT. Its protein is CASSLSQGASTEAFF. The chain recombines TRBV5-4 with TRBJ1-1; 9 positions match TRBD1. The CDR3 sequence is 15 residues long. CDR1 is SGHNT, CDR2 YYREEE, per germline (reference sequence). Unmatched junction bases numbered 5, after V lost 1 base and J lost 4 bases.

The chain carries TRBV29-1 and TRBJ2-6; D is unclear. Trimming shortened V by 4 bases and J by 1 base, and 5 bases separated the two germline ends. This CDR3 has 13 amino acids. Germline V gene sequence: CDR1 SQVTM, CDR2 ANQGSEA. As DNA, the CDR3 is TGCAGCGTTGTTTCTTCTGGGGCCAACGTCCTGACTTTC. This translates into CSVVSSGANVLTF.

The chain combines TRBV27 with TRBJ1-2; 7 nucleotides line up with TRBD1. The V and J ends lost 5 bases and 3 bases, in that order; junction bases with no gene match: 6. Germline CDR1 MNHEY, CDR2 SMNVEV (reference sequence). The CDR3 contains 14 residues. The CDR3 sequence is CASSALDRDYGYTF. In DNA form, the CDR3 reads TGTGCCAGCAGTGCCCTCGACAGGGACTATGGCTACACCTTC.

The chain combines TRBV15 with TRBJ2-5; unclear D gene. The tail of the sequence fits TRBJ2-7 better, so the J call may be wrong. Germline lookup yields CDR1 LNHNV and CDR2 YYDKDF (reference sequence). There are 13 residues in the CDR3. Written as DNA, the CDR3 is TGTGCCACCAGCAGAGGCCAAAGAAGCGAGCAGTACTTC. Translated, it gives CATSRGQRSEQYF.

The J gene is TRBJ2-3, the V gene TRBV5-4, with D possibly matching TRBD2 (8 bases). Germline loops: CDR1 SGHNT, CDR2 YYREEE (reference sequence). Trimming took off 4 bases at V and 2 bases at J, with 17 bases between the two ends. This CDR3 has 16 residues. The CDR3 coding sequence is TGTGCCAGCAGCAGGACTAGCAGGGGGGCCACAGATACGCAGTATTTT. It codes for CASSRTSRGATDTQYF.

The gene calls are TRBV4-3 and TRBJ2-3; 7 nucleotides agree with TRBD1. CDR3 length: 16 residues. The germline CDR1 and CDR2 sequences are LGHNA and YSLEER. The V and J ends lost 1 base and 7 bases, in that order; junction bases with no gene match: 11. CDR3 amino acids: CASSQARGIGEYTQYF. CDR3 DNA: TGCGCCAGCAGCCAAGCCAGGGGGATAGGGGAGTATACGCAGTATTTT.

The chain uses TRBV4-3 and TRBJ1-2, with 7 bases fitting TRBD1. The length of the CDR3 is 14 residues. Germline V CDR1 and CDR2: LGHNA, YSLEER. The V segment lost 1 base and the J segment 2 bases; nucleotides outside the gene matches: 1. The CDR3 region is CASSQGTGNYGYTF. The DNA for the CDR3 is TGCGCCAGCAGCCAAGGGACAGGAAACTATGGCTACACCTTC.

About this clone: Its ends do not fully match the called genes, so a read error is possible. The chain carries TRBV5-1 and TRBJ1-4, with 10 nucleotides matching TRBD1. Germline V gene sequence: CDR1 SGHRS, CDR2 YFSETQ. The CDR3 is 13 amino acids. As DNA, the CDR3 is TGCGTCAGCAGCCGGGACAGGGGTGAAAAACTGTTTTTT. Its protein is CVSSRDRGEKLFF.

The chain couples TRBV11-2 to TRBJ2-5, with a weak D call TRBD2 (5 bases). CDR3 length equals 13 residues. Trimming pared 5 bases from V and 1 base from J, leaving 8 bases between. Germline loops: CDR1 SGHAT, CDR2 FQNNGV. The DNA for the CDR3 is TGTGCCAGCAGCCCGGGGATCCAAGAGACCCAGTACTTC. Protein sequence: CASSPGIQETQYF.

The rearrangement uses TRBV7-6 and TRBJ2-3; 9 positions match TRBD1. With V trimmed by 5 bases and J by 4 bases, 4 bases remained unmatched. In germline, CDR1 is SGHVS, CDR2 FNYEAQ. There are 14 residues in the CDR3. The CDR3 loop reads CASSLGTGPDTQYF. As DNA, the CDR3 is TGTGCCAGCAGCCTCGGGACAGGGCCAGATACGCAGTATTTT.